The clone carrying this T cell receptor beta chain was seen only a few times. No antigen is known for it. These data belong to a study of T-cell memory formation after mild COVID-19. Study details: In these data, TCR clusters were largely donor specific.

TCRdb re-derived calls from the 5' RACE reads in MiXCR, one entry per CDR3 protein. The table has hundreds of thousands of distinct CDR3 sequences, 15% to 20% seen once. This CDR3 is built from 11 residues. Germline lookup yields CDR1 SGHTA and CDR2 FQGNSA. V lost 5 bases to trimming and J lost 5 bases, with 6 bases between them. Overall study findings and caveats: Contracting CD4+ clones sat mainly in CM and EM; CD8+ in EMRA. Clones contracting across day 15 to 85 had a balanced CD4/CD8 profile; later expanding clones leaned CD4+. Detection of some responders pre-infection suggested pre-existing cross-reactive memory T cells participated.

The chain couples TRBV7-2 to TRBJ2-5; D gene unclear. This TCR was sampled from a man between 18 and 29 years old who had mild COVID-19 (a few samples of this study predate the infection). Cell type and time point are not known. Sequencing input: PBMCs or a T cell subset sorted from them (not recorded which). Here the CDR3 DNA reads TGTGCCAGCAGCCCGATGGAGACCCAGTACTTC. Amino acid sequence: CASSPMETQYF.